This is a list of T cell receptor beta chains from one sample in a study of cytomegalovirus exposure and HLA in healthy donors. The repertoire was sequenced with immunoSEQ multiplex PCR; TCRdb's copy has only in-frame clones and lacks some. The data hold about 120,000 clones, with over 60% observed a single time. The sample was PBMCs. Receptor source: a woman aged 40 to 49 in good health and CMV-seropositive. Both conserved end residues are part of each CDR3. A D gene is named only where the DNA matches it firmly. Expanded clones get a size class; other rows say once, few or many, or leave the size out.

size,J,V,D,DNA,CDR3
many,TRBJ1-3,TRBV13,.,TGTGCCAGCAGCCCGACAGACGGAAACACCATATATTTT,CASSPTDGNTIYF
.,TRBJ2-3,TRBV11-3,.,TGTGCCAGCCGCGAAAGGGGCTCGGATACGCAGTATTTT,CASRERGSDTQYF
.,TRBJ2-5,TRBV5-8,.,TGTGCCAGCAAACGGGGTATGGGCGAGACCCAGTACTTC,CASKRGMGETQYF
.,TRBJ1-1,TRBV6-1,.,TGTGCCAGCAGCGACAGGACAGAAAACACTGAAGCTTTCTTT,CASSDRTENTEAFF
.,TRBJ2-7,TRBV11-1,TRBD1,TGTGCCAGCAGCGGTTGGGGACAGGGGGGCTACGAGCAGTACTTC,CASSGWGQGGYEQYF
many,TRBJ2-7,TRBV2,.,TGTGCCAGCAGTGTCGAGTCCAGGGAGGACGAGCAGTACTTC,CASSVESREDEQYF
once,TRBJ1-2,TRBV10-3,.,TGTGCCATCGAGGGTGGCTATGGCTACACCTTC,CAIEGGYGYTF
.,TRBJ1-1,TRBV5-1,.,TGCGCCAGCCGAGAAAGCCCCATGAACACTGAAGCTTTCTTT,CASRESPMNTEAFF
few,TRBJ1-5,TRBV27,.,TGTGCCAGCAGTCCCCGAGCCCACACAAGGGGATATAGCAATCAGCCCCAGCATTTT,CASSPRAHTRGYSNQPQHF
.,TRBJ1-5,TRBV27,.,TGTGCCAGCAGTTTAAAGGGAGGGCAGCCCCAGCATTTT,CASSLKGGQPQHF
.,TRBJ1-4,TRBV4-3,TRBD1,TGCGCCAGCAGCCAGCGCGGAGTCGGGACAGGGAATGAAAAACTGTTTTTT,CASSQRGVGTGNEKLFF
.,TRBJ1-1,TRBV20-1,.,TGCAGTGCTACACAGGGTCAGGAAGCTTTCTTT,CSATQGQEAFF
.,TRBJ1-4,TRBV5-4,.,TGTGCCAGCAGCTTCGGCCCGTTGACAGGAGTGGGATTAGGTGAAAAACTGTTTTTT,CASSFGPLTGVGLGEKLFF
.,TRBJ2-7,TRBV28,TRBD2,TGTGCCAGCAGTGCCACCGGGACTAGCGGCTTTGATCAGTACTTC,CASSATGTSGFDQYF
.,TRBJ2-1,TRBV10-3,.,TGTGCCATCAGTGCCCTAGCCGCCGGATCCTACAATGAGCAGTTCTTC,CAISALAAGSYNEQFF
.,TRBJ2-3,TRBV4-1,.,TGCGCCAGCAGCCCCCTCGACCGGATCGGGGATACGCAGTATTTT,CASSPLDRIGDTQYF
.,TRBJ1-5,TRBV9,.,TGTGCCAGCAGCGTAGGTGGGGGGCAGCCCCAGCATTTT,CASSVGGGQPQHF
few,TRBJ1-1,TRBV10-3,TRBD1,TGTGCCATCAGGGGGACAGACGACACTGAAGCTTTCTTT,CAIRGTDDTEAFF
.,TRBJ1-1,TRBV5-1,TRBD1,TGCGCCAGCAGCTTGGAAGGGGGCGGCACTGAAGCTTTCTTT,CASSLEGGGTEAFF
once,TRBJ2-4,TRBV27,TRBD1,TGTGCCAGCAGTTTAGAGGGGGCGAGCATTCAGTACTTC,CASSLEGASIQYF
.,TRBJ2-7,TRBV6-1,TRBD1,TGTGCCAGCCGGACAGGGGACTTCTCCTACGAGCAGTACTTC,CASRTGDFSYEQYF
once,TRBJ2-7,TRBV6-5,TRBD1,TGTGCCAGCAGTTACTACGGGACAGGGAGATACGAGCAGTACTTC,CASSYYGTGRYEQYF
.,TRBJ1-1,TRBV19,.,TGTGCCAGTAGTACGCAGGGATTGGCTGAAGCTTTCTTT,CASSTQGLAEAFF
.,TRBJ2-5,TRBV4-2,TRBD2,TGTGCCAGCAGCCCTTCGAAGGGGCGGGGGGCCCGGTTTGGGGAGACCCAGTACTTC,CASSPSKGRGARFGETQYF
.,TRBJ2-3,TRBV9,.,TGTGCCAGCAGCGTAGCTAGGACAGATACGCAGTATTTT,CASSVARTDTQYF
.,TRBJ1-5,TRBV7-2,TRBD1,TGTGCCAGCAGCTACACCTCCGGGACAGGGAGGGAGGCCCAGCATTTT,CASSYTSGTGREAQHF
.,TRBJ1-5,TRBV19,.,TGTGCCAGTAGTATAGCCCGCACCCCCGGACATCGGGGCAATCAGCCCCAGCATTTT,CASSIARTPGHRGNQPQHF
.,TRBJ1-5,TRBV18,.,TGTGCCAGCTCACCCCCCCAGCAGCCCCAGCATTTT,CASSPPQQPQHF
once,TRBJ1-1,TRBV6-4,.,TGTGCCAGCAGTGAACGGGAGGGAACTGAAGCTTTCTTT,CASSEREGTEAFF
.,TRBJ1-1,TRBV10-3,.,TGTGCCATCAGCTGGGACACCAACACTGAAGCTTTCTTT,CAISWDTNTEAFF
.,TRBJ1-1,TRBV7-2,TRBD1,TGTGCCAGTGCTACGGGACAGGGGGAAACTGAAGCTTTCTTT,CASATGQGETEAFF